The 14 T cell receptor beta chains below all came from one sample that was sequenced in a study of shared clonotypes between healthy human individuals. The protocol was immunoSEQ multiplex PCR, while the TCRdb copy is restricted to in-frame clones and leaves out a portion. In the table there are 730,000 or so clones, about 78% of which are singletons. Sequencing was done on a sample of memory CD4+ T cells sorted from blood. Subset denoted: CD45RA-negative fraction. Receptors originate from a woman in her thirties in good health.

This clone was seen more than once but under ten times. The chain employs TRBV5-4 and TRBJ2-7; TRBD2 agrees at 11 bases. Trimming removed 3 bases from V and 8 bases from J; junction bases left unmatched: 16. The CDR3 extends over 17 amino acids. CDR1 is SGHNT and CDR2 is YYREEE in the germline V gene (reference sequence). The CDR3 loop reads CASSSPPGTSGYTKQYF. The CDR3 DNA reads TGTGCCAGCAGCTCCCCACCCGGGACTAGCGGATATACCAAGCAGTACTTC. Complete variable domain (other parts from reference TRBV5-4 and TRBJ2-7): ETGVTQSPTHLIKTRGQQVTLRCSSQSGHNTVSWYQQALGQGPQFIFQYYREEENGRGNFPPRFSGLQFPNYSSELNVNALELDDSALYLCASSSPPGTSGYTKQYFGPGTRLTVT.

The chain is built from TRBV2 and TRBJ2-2, with D possibly TRBD1 on 6 matching bases. Germline loops: CDR1 SNHLY, CDR2 FYNNEI. Trimming removed 4 bases at V and 1 base at J, with 13 bases between. This CDR3 comprises 16 residues. DNA for the CDR3: TGTGCCAGCAGTGCTTGGACAGTTAGGAACACCGGGGAGCTGTTTTTT. Its translation: CASSAWTVRNTGELFF.

This sequence joins TRBV19 and TRBJ1-1; D gene uncertain. This CDR3 has 12 amino acids. Trimming removed 4 bases at V and 6 bases at J, with 9 bases between. Germline V gene data show CDR1 as LNHDA and CDR2 as SQIVND (reference sequence). For the CDR3, the DNA is TGTGCCAGTAGTACTCCCCGGGCTGAAGCTTTCTTT. Protein product: CASSTPRAEAFF.

The chain carries TRBV27 and TRBJ1-5; 7 bases agree with TRBD1. Unmatched junction bases numbered 12, after V lost 8 bases and J lost 8 bases. CDR1 and CDR2 from the germline V gene are MNHEY and SMNVEV (reference sequence). The CDR3 covers 14 residues. CDR3 DNA: TGTGCCAGCGGGCGGACAGGTCCGGGTGAGCCCCAGCATTTT. It codes for CASGRTGPGEPQHF.

The DNA of the CDR3 is TGTGCCAGCAGTTACGTGGGGTACACTACATTTTCCTACGAGCAGTACTTC. Translating gives CASSYVGYTTFSYEQYF. The chain employs TRBV5-6 and TRBJ2-7, with D uncertain. V was pared by 5 bases and J by 1 base, with 22 bases between. This CDR3 is 17 amino acids long. The germline CDR1 and CDR2 sequences are SGHDT and YYEEEE.

The chain recombines TRBV4-1 with TRBJ1-3; D is undetermined. The CDR3 is made up of 14 amino acids. Germline CDR1 reads MGHRA; CDR2 reads YSYEKL. Trimming pared 4 bases from V and 0 bases from J, leaving 7 bases between. CDR3 region: CASSRYSSGNTIYF. CDR3 DNA: TGCGCCAGCAGCCGATATAGCTCTGGAAACACCATATATTTT.

The genes are TRBV28 and TRBJ2-1; possible D gene TRBD1, 6 bases. V was cut by 5 bases and J by 9 bases, with 14 bases left in between. The CDR3 extends over 13 amino acids. In germline, CDR1 is MDHEN, CDR2 SYDVKM. CDR3 residues: CASSLQGTGEQFF. The CDR3 DNA reads as TGTGCCAGCAGTCTGCAGGGGACGGGTGAGCAGTTCTTC.

This clone was recorded only once. The J gene is TRBJ1-2, the V gene TRBV7-8, with D possibly being TRBD1 (6 bases). Germline V gene lookup returns CDR1 SGHVS and CDR2 FQNEAQ. This CDR3 comprises 14 residues. The V end lost 2 bases, the J end lost 8 bases, and 15 bases lay between the germline ends. This CDR3 reads CASSLNRDTWGYTF. CDR3 nucleotides: TGTGCCAGCAGCTTAAATCGGGACACTTGGGGCTACACCTTC.

This clone was seen many times. The gene calls are TRBV19 and TRBJ1-5, with a possible D match to TRBD1 (5 bases). The CDR3 consists of 16 residues. Germline V gene sequence: CDR1 LNHDA, CDR2 SQIVND (reference sequence). The V end lost 4 bases, the J end lost 4 bases, and 17 bases lay between the germline ends. CDR3 residues: CASSTQPGRPNQPQHF. CDR3 coding DNA: TGTGCCAGTAGTACTCAACCGGGACGCCCGAATCAGCCCCAGCATTTT.

This clone was seen once. V and J are TRBV7-7 and TRBJ2-5; 9 bases agree with TRBD2. Germline V gene sequence: CDR1 SSHAT, CDR2 FNYEAQ (reference sequence). The CDR3 is 19 residues long. Losses at the gene ends were 2 bases for V and 0 bases for J; bases not matched to a gene: 13. The CDR3 here is CASSLFLLAGAMYQETQYF. The CDR3 nucleotides read TGTGCCAGCAGCTTATTTTTACTAGCGGGTGCCATGTACCAAGAGACCCAGTACTTC. Drawing the rest from reference TRBV7-7 and TRBJ2-5, the complete variable domain is GAGVSQSPRYKVTKRGQDVTLRCDPISSHATLYWYQQALGQGPEFLTYFNYEAQPDKSGLPSDRFSAERPEGSISTLTIQRTEQRDSAMYRCASSLFLLAGAMYQETQYFGPGTRLLVL.

This clone showed up just a few times. The identical CDR3 is also encoded by other nucleotide sequences in the sample. The chain links TRBV28 to TRBJ1-5; D uncertain. V was shortened by 3 bases and J by 2 bases, with 5 bases between the two germline ends. The CDR3 spans 13 residues. Germline assignment: CDR1 MDHEN and CDR2 SYDVKM. The CDR3 region has the DNA TGTGCCAGCAGTTTTCAGGGCAATCAGCCCCAGCATTTT. It specifies CASSFQGNQPQHF.

V and J are TRBV2 and TRBJ2-1; D is possibly TRBD1 or TRBD2 (6 bases each). V shed 3 bases and J shed 2 bases, with 14 bases lying between them. Per the germline V gene, CDR1 is SNHLY and CDR2 is FYNNEI. There are 16 residues in the CDR3. The CDR3 DNA reads TGTGCCAGCAGTGATTGGGTAGGGGGGACCTACAATGAGCAGTTCTTC. Its protein product is CASSDWVGGTYNEQFF. Together with reference TRBV2 and TRBJ2-1, the CDR3 gives the full variable domain: EPEVTQTPSHQVTQMGQEVILRCVPISNHLYFYWYRQILGQKVEFLVSFYNNEISEKSEIFDDQFSVERPDGSNFTLKIRSTKLEDSAMYFCASSDWVGGTYNEQFFGPGTRLTVL.

This clone was found a few times. The V gene is TRBV11-2, the J gene TRBJ2-6; 7 positions agree with TRBD1. After removal of 5 bases from V and 0 bases from J, the junction contained 10 bases not matched to a gene. The CDR3 consists of 18 residues. Germline V gene sequence: CDR1 SGHAT, CDR2 FQNNGV. DNA of the CDR3: TGTGCCAGCAGCACAAAGACAGGGAGCCCCTCTGGGGCCAACGTCCTGACTTTC. Translated, it gives CASSTKTGSPSGANVLTF.

V is TRBV11-2 and J is TRBJ2-7, with 7 bases aligning to TRBD1. The germline V gene has CDR1 SGHAT and CDR2 FQNNGV. This CDR3 spans 16 amino acids. V lost 5 bases to trimming and J lost 0 bases; unmatched junction nucleotides: 10. The CDR3 DNA sequence: TGTGCCAGCAGCCCGCAGGGACAGCTGAGCTCCTACGAGCAGTACTTC. Translating gives CASSPQGQLSSYEQYF.